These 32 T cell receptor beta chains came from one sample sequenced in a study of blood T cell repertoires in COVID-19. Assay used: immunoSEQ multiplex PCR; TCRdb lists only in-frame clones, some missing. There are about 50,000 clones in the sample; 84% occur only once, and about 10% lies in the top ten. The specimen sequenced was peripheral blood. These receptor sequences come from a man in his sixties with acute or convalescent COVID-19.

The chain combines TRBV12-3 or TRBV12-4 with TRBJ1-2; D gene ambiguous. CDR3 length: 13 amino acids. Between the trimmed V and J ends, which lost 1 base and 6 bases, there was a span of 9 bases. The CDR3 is CASSLGSRDGYTF. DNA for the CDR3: TGTGCCAGCAGTTTAGGCTCCCGGGATGGCTACACCTTC.

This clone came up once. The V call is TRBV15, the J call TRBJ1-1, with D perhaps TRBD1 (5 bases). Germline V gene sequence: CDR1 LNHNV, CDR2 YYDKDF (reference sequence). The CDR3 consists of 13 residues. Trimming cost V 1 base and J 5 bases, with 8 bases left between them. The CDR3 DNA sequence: TGTGCCACCAGCAGAGCGGGGGGGACTGAAGCTTTCTTT. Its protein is CATSRAGGTEAFF. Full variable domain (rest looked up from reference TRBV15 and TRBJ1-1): DAMVIQNPRYQVTQFGKPVTLSCSQTLNHNVMYWYQQKSSQAPKLLFHYYDKDFNNEADTPDNFQSRRPNTSFCFLDIRSPGLGDTAMYLCATSRAGGTEAFFGQGTRLTVV.

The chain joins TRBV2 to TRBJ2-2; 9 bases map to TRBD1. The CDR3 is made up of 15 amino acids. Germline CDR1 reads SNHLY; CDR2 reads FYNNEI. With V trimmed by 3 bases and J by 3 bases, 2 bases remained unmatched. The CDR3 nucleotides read TGTGCCAGCAGTGACGGACAGGGGTACACCGGGGAGCTGTTTTTT. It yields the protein CASSDGQGYTGELFF.

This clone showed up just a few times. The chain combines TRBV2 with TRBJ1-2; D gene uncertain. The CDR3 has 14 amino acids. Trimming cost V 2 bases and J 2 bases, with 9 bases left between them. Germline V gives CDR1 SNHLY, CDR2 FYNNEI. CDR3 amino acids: CASSEREFNYGYTF. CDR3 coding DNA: TGTGCCAGCAGTGAAAGGGAGTTCAACTATGGCTACACCTTC. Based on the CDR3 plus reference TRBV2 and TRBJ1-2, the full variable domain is EPEVTQTPSHQVTQMGQEVILRCVPISNHLYFYWYRQILGQKVEFLVSFYNNEISEKSEIFDDQFSVERPDGSNFTLKIRSTKLEDSAMYFCASSEREFNYGYTFGSGTRLTVV.

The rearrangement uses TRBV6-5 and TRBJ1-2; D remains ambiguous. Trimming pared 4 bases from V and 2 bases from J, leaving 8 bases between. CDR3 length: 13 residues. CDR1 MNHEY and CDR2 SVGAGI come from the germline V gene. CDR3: CASSLRPNYGYTF. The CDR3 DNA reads TGTGCCAGCAGTTTGCGGCCGAACTATGGCTACACCTTC.

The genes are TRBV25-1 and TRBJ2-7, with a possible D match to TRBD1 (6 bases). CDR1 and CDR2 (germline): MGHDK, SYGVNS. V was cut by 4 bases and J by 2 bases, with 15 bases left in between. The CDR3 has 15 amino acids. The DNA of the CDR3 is TGTGCCAGCAGTGTAAGGGGGTCATTGGCCTACGAGCAGTACTTC. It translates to CASSVRGSLAYEQYF.

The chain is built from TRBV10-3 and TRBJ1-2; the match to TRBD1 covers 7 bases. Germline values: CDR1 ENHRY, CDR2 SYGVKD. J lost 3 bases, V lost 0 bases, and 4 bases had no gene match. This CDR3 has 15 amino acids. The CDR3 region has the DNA TGTGCCATCAGTGAGTCTGAGGGGGCCTACTATGGCTACACCTTC. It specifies CAISESEGAYYGYTF.

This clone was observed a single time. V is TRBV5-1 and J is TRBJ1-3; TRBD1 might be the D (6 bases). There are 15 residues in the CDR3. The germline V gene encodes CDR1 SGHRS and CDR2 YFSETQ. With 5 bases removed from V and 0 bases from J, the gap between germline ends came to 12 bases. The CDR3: CASSTGQSSGNTIYF. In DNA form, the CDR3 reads TGCGCCAGCAGTACCGGACAGAGCTCTGGAAACACCATATATTTT.

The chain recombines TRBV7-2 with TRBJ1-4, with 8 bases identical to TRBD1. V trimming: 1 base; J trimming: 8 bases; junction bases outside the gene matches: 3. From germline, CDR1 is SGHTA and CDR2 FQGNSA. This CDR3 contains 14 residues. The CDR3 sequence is CASSLGQGREKLFF. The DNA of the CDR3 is TGTGCCAGCAGCTTAGGACAGGGGAGGGAAAAACTGTTTTTT.

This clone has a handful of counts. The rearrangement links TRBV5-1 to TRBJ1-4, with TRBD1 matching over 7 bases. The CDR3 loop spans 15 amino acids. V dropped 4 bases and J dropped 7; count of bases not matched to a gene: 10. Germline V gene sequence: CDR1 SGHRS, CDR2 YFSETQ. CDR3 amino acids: CASSSGQEYGEKLFF. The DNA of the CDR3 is TGCGCCAGCAGCAGTGGACAGGAATATGGTGAAAAACTGTTTTTT.

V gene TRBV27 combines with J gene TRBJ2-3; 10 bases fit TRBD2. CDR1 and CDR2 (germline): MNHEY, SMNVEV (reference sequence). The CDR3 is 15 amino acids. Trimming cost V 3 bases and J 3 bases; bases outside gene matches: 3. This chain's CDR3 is CASSLFSGGTDTQYF. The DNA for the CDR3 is TGTGCCAGCAGTTTGTTTAGCGGGGGGACAGATACGCAGTATTTT.

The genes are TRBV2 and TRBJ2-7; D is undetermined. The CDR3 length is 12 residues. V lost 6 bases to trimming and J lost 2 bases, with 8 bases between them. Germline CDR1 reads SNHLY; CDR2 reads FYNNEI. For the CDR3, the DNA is TGTGCCAGCAGCCACGTAGCCTACGAGCAGTACTTC. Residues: CASSHVAYEQYF. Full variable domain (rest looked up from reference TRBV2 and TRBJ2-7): EPEVTQTPSHQVTQMGQEVILRCVPISNHLYFYWYRQILGQKVEFLVSFYNNEISEKSEIFDDQFSVERPDGSNFTLKIRSTKLEDSAMYFCASSHVAYEQYFGPGTRLTVT.

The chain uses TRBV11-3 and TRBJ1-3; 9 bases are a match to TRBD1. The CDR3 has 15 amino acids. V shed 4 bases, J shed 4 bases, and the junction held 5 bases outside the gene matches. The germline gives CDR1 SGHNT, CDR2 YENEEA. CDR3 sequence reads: CASSWGTGPGNTIYF. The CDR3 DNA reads TGTGCCAGCAGCTGGGGGACAGGGCCCGGAAACACCATATATTTT.

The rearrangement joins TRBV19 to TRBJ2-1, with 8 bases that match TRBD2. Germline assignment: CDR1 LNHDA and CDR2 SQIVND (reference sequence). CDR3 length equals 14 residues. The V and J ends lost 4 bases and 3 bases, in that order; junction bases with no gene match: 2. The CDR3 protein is CASSSGGNYNEQFF. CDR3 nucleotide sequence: TGTGCCAGTAGTAGCGGGGGGAACTACAATGAGCAGTTCTTC.

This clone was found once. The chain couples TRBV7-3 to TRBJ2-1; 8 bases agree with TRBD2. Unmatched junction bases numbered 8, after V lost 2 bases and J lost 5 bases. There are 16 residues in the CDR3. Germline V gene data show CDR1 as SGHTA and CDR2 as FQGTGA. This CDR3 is CASSLVDLAGNNEQFF. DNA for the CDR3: TGTGCCAGCAGCTTAGTGGATCTAGCGGGTAACAATGAGCAGTTCTTC.

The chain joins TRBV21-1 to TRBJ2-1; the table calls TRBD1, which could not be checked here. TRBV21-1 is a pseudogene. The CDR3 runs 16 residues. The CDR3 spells CASSKETDRVPNEQFF. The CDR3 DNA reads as TGTGCCAGCAGCAAAGAGACGGACAGGGTGCCCAATGAGCAGTTCTTC.

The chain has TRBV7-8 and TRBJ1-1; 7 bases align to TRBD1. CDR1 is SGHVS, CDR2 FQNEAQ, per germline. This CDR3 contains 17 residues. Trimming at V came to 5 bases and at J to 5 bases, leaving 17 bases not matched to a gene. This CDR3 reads CASSLRGYRGGRTEAFF. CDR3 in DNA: TGTGCCAGCAGCCTTAGGGGTTACAGGGGTGGAAGAACTGAAGCTTTCTTT. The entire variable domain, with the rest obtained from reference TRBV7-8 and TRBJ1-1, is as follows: GAGVSQSPRYKVAKRGQDVALRCDPISGHVSLFWYQQALGQGPEFLTYFQNEAQLDKSGLPSDRFFAERPEGSVSTLKIQRTQQEDSAVYLCASSLRGYRGGRTEAFFGQGTRLTVV.

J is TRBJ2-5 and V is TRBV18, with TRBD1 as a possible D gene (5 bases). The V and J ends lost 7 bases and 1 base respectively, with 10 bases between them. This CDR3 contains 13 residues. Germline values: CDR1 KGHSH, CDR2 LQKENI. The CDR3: CASFLRGQETQYF. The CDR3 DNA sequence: TGTGCCAGCTTCTTAAGGGGCCAAGAGACCCAGTACTTC.

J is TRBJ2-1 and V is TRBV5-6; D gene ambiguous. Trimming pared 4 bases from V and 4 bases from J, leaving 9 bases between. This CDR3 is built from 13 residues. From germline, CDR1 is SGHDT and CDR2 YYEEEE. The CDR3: CASSRTVYNEQFF. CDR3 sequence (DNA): TGTGCCAGCAGCCGCACAGTATACAATGAGCAGTTCTTC. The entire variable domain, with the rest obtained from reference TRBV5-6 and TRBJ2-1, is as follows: DAGVTQSPTHLIKTRGQQVTLRCSPKSGHDTVSWYQQALGQGPQFIFQYYEEEERQRGNFPDRFSGHQFPNYSSELNVNALLLGDSALYLCASSRTVYNEQFFGPGTRLTVL.

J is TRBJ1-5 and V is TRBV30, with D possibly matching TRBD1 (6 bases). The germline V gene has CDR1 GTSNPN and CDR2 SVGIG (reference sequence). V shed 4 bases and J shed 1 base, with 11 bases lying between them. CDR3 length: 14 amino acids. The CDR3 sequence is CAWKAQGSNQPQHF. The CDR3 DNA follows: TGTGCCTGGAAGGCACAGGGAAGCAATCAGCCCCAGCATTTT.

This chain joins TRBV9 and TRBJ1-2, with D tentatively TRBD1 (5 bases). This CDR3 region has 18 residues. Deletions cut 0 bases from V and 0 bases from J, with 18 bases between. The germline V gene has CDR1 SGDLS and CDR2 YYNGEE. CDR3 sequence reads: CASSVGPGGGIPNYGYTF. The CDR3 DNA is TGTGCCAGCAGCGTAGGACCAGGCGGGGGGATTCCTAACTATGGCTACACCTTC.

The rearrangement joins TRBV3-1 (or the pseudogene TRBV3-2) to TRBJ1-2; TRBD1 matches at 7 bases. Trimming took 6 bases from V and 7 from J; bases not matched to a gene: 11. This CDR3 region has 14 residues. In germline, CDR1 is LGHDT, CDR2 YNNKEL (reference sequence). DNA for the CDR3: TGTGCCAGCAGGAAGACAGGGAGTGCGACTGGCTACACCTTC. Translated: CASRKTGSATGYTF.

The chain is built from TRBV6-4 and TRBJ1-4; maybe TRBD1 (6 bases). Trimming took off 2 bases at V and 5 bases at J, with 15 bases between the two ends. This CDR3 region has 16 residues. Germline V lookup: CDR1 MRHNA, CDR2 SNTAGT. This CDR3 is CASSDGRGQGNEKLFF. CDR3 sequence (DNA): TGTGCCAGCAGTGACGGAAGAGGGCAGGGGAATGAAAAACTGTTTTTT.

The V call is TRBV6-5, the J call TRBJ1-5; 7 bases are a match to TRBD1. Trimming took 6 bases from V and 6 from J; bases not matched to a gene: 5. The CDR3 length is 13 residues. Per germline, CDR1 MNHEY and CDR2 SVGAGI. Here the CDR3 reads CASRDQGVQPQHF. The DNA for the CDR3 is TGTGCCAGCAGAGACCAGGGGGTTCAGCCCCAGCATTTT.

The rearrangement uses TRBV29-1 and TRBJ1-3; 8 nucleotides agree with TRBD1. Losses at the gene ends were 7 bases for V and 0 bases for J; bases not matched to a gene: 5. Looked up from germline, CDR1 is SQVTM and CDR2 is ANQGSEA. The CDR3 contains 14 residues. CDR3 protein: CSAWTGSSGNTIYF. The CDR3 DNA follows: TGCAGCGCTTGGACAGGGTCCTCTGGAAACACCATATATTTT.

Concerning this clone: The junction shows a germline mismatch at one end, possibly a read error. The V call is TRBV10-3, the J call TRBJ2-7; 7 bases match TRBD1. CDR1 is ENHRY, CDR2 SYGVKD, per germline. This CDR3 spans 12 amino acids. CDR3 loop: CAVRQGPHEQYF. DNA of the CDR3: TGTGCCGTCAGACAGGGCCCCCACGAGCAGTACTTC.

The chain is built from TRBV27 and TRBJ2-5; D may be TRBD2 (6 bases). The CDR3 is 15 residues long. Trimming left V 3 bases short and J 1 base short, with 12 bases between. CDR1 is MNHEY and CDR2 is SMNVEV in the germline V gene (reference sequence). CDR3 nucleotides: TGTGCCAGCAGTTTCCGCGCGGGGCCCCAAGAGACCCAGTACTTC. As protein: CASSFRAGPQETQYF.

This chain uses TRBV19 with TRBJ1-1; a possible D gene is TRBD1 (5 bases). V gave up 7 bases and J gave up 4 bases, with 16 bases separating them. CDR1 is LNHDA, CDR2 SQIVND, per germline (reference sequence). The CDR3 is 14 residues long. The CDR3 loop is CASKEQGMGTEAFF. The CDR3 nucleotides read TGTGCCAGTAAGGAGCAGGGAATGGGCACTGAAGCTTTCTTT.

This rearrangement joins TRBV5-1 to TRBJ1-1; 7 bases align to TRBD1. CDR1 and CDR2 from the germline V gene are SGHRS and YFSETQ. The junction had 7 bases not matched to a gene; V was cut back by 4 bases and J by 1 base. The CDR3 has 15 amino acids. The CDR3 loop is CASSPPQGTNTEAFF. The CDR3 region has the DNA TGCGCCAGCAGCCCTCCACAGGGGACGAACACTGAAGCTTTCTTT. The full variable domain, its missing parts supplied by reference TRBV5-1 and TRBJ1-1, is KAGVTQTPRYLIKTRGQQVTLSCSPISGHRSVSWYQQTPGQGLQFLFEYFSETQRNKGNFPGRFSGRQFSNSRSEMNVSTLELGDSALYLCASSPPQGTNTEAFFGQGTRLTVV.

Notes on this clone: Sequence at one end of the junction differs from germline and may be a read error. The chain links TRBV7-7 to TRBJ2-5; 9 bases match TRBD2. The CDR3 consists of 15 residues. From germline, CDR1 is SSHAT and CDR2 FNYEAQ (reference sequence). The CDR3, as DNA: TGTGCTAGCAGCTTTAGTCTAGCGGGGCAAGAGACCCAGTACTTC. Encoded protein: CASSFSLAGQETQYF.

This CDR3 is CASSPVSSGANVLTF. In DNA form, the CDR3 reads TGTGCCAGCTCACCTGTCTCCTCTGGGGCCAACGTCCTGACTTTC. The chain combines TRBV18 with TRBJ2-6; D not resolved. Germline V gene sequence: CDR1 KGHSH, CDR2 LQKENI. The CDR3 sequence is 15 residues long. V was pared by 3 bases and J by 0 bases, with 6 bases between. The whole variable domain, remainder taken from reference TRBV18 and TRBJ2-6, is NAGVMQNPRHLVRRRGQEARLRCSPMKGHSHVYWYRQLPEEGLKFMVYLQKENIIDESGMPKERFSAEFPKEGPSILRIQQVVRGDSAAYFCASSPVSSGANVLTFGAGSRLTVL.

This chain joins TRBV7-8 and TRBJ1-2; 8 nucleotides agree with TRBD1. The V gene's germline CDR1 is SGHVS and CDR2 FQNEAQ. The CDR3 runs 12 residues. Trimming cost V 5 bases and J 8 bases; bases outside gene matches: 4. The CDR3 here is CASSLTGEGYTF. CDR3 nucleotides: TGTGCCAGCAGCCTGACAGGGGAGGGCTACACCTTC. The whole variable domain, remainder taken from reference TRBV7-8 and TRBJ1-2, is GAGVSQSPRYKVAKRGQDVALRCDPISGHVSLFWYQQALGQGPEFLTYFQNEAQLDKSGLPSDRFFAERPEGSVSTLKIQRTQQEDSAVYLCASSLTGEGYTFGSGTRLTVV.